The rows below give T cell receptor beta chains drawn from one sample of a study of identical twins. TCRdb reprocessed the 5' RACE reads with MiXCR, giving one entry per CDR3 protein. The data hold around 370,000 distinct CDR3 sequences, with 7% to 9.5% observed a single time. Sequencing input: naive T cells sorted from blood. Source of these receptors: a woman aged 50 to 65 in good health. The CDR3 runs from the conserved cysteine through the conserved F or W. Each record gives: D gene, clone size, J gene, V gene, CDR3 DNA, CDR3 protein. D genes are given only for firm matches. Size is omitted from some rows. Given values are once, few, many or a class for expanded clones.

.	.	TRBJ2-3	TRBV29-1	TGCAGCGTTGAGGGGGGCCTCCTTCCAACAGATACGCAGTATTTT	CSVEGGLLPTDTQYF
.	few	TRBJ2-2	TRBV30	TGTGCCGGGGGGCGCGGGGAGCTGTTTTTT	CAGGRGELFF
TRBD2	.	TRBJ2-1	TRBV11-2	TGTGCCAGCAGCCCGGGACTAGCGGGAGTTGCGAACAATGAGCAGTTCTTC	CASSPGLAGVANNEQFF
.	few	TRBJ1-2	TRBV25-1	TGTGCCAGCAGAGAGAGGGGTGGCTACACCTTC	CASRERGGYTF
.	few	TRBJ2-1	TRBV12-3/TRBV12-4	TGTGCCAGCACCCCCGGGCTAGCGCCCAATGAGCAGTTCTTC	CASTPGLAPNEQFF
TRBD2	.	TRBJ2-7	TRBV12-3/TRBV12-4	TGTGCCAGCAGTTTCGGGGGGGGCCTAGCCTACGAGCAGTACTTC	CASSFGGGLAYEQYF
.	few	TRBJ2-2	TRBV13	TGTGCCAGCAGGTTACCAGGGCGTACCGGGGAGCTGTTTTTT	CASRLPGRTGELFF
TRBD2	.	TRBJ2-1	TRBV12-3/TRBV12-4	TGTGCCAGCAGCCCTACTAGCGGGAGCTATGAGCAGTTCTTC	CASSPTSGSYEQFF
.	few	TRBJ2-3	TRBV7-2	TGTGCCAGCAGCTTACTAGGTTCTGGGGGCACAGATACGCAGTATTTT	CASSLLGSGGTDTQYF
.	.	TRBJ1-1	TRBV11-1	TGTGCCAGCAGCTTATCCTGGGCGGGGGACACTGAAGCTTTCTTT	CASSLSWAGDTEAFF
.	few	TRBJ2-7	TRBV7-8	TGTGCCAGCAGCTCTCTAGTACCCGGCGAGCAGTACTTC	CASSSLVPGEQYF
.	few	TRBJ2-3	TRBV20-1	TGCAGTGCTAGAGATCTGAAAGCCCCGGTCACAGATACGCAGTATTTT	CSARDLKAPVTDTQYF
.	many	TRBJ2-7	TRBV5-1	TGCGCCAGCAGCTTGACCAGTCCATCCCTTGGGGACTACGAGCAGTACTTC	CASSLTSPSLGDYEQYF
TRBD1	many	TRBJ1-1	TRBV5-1	TGCGCCAGCAGCGGCTTACAGGGGGCGGGCACTGAAGCTTTCTTT	CASSGLQGAGTEAFF
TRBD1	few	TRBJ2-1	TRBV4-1	TGCGCCAGCAGCCAAGTACCGGCCGGGACAGCCTACTACAATGAGCAGTTCTTC	CASSQVPAGTAYYNEQFF
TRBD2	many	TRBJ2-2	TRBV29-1	TGCAGCGTCTCCTTCCTGACTAGCGTGGGGAACACCGGGGAGCTGTTTTTT	CSVSFLTSVGNTGELFF
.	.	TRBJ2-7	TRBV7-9	TGTGCCAGCAGCTTAACTACTAGCGAGCAGTACTTC	CASSLTTSEQYF
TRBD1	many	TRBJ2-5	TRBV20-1	TGCAGTGCTTGGGGACAGGGAGAGACCCAGTACTTC	CSAWGQGETQYF
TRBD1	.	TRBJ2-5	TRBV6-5	TGTGCCAGCAGTTCAGGGGGAACCCAGTACTTC	CASSSGGTQYF
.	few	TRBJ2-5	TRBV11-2	TGTGCCAGCAGCTTAGGGGACTTTGCGGGGCTAGAGACCCAGTACTTC	CASSLGDFAGLETQYF
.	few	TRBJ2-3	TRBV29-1	TGCAGCGTTGCGGCCAGGAACACAGATACGCAGTATTTT	CSVAARNTDTQYF
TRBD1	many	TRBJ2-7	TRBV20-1	TGCAGTGCTAGAGTTCCCAGGGGGCGGTACGAGCAGTACTTC	CSARVPRGRYEQYF
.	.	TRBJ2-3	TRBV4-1	TGCGCCAGCAGCCGCACCGGCACAGATACGCAGTATTTT	CASSRTGTDTQYF
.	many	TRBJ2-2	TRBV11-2	TGTGCCAGCATCCTAGCCGCTAGATATGCCACCGGGGAGCTGTTTTTT	CASILAARYATGELFF
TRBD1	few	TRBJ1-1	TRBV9	TGTGCCAGCAGCCAACTGGGACAGCTGAACACTGAAGCTTTCTTT	CASSQLGQLNTEAFF
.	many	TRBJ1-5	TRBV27	TGTGCCAGCAGTTTATCTTCGGGTGCGAATCAGCCCCAGCATTTT	CASSLSSGANQPQHF
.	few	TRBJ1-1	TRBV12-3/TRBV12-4	TGTGCCAGCAGTTTAAAGCAGGGGACTGAAGCTTTCTTT	CASSLKQGTEAFF
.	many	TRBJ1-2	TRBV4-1	TGCGCCAGCAGCCAAGAGCAGCACATTAACTATGGCTACACCTTC	CASSQEQHINYGYTF
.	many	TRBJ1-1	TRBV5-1	TGCGCCAGCAGCTTGACAGCCGGCGTCACTGAAGCTTTCTTT	CASSLTAGVTEAFF
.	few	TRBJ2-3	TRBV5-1	TGCGCCAGCAGCGAGAGCGGGAGCACAGATACGCAGTATTTT	CASSESGSTDTQYF
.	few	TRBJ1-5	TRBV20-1	TGCAGTGCTAGAGTAGGGGTATCTAGCAATCAGCCCCAGCATTTT	CSARVGVSSNQPQHF
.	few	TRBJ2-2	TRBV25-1	TGTGCCAGCAGTAAGGGGGCCGGGGAGCTGTTTTTT	CASSKGAGELFF
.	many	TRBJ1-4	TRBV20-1	TGCAGTGCTAGACCGGAGACAGCCATTGCAACTAATGAAAAACTGTTTTTT	CSARPETAIATNEKLFF
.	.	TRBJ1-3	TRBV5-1	TGCGCCAGCAGCTTGGCCCTGGGTGGCGGAAACACCATATATTTT	CASSLALGGGNTIYF
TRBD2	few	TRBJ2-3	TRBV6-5	TGTGCCAGCAGACCCGTAGCGGGCGGAGGAGATACGCAGTATTTT	CASRPVAGGGDTQYF
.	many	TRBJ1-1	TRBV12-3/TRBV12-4	TGTGCCAGCAGTTTTTTGGTCACTGAAGCTTTCTTT	CASSFLVTEAFF
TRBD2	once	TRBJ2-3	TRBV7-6	TGTGCCAGCAGCCCCTCTAGCGGTACTAGCACAGATACGCAGTATTTT	CASSPSSGTSTDTQYF
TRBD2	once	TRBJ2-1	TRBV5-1	TGCGCCAGCAGCTCTAGCGGGACACACAATGAGCAGTTCTTC	CASSSSGTHNEQFF
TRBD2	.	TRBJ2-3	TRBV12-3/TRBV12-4	TGTGCCAGCAGGGAGACTAGCCCTAGCACAGATACGCAGTATTTT	CASRETSPSTDTQYF
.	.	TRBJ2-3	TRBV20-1	TGCAGTGTCCCATACACAGATACGCAGTATTTT	CSVPYTDTQYF
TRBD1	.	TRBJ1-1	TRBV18	TGTGCCAGCTCCTCCGGGACAGGAATGAACACTGAAGCTTTCTTT	CASSSGTGMNTEAFF
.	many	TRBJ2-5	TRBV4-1	TGCGCCAGCAGCCAAGATTCCGGAAGACGGCAAGAGACCCAGTACTTC	CASSQDSGRRQETQYF
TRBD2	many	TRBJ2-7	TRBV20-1	TGCAGTGCTGACCTACAAGGAGCGGGATTTAACGAGCAGTACTTC	CSADLQGAGFNEQYF
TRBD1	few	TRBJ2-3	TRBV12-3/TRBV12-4	TGTGCCAGCAGTCTCAGACAGGGACGGGGCACAGATACGCAGTATTTT	CASSLRQGRGTDTQYF
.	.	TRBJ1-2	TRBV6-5	TGTGCCAGCAGTAAGACAGAGAACTATGGCTACACCTTC	CASSKTENYGYTF
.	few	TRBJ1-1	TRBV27	TGTGCCAGCAGTTTAGGGAGAAGACAGGTTACTGAAGCTTTCTTT	CASSLGRRQVTEAFF
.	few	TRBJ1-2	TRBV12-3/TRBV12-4	TGTGCCAGCAGTTTAAATTGGGTCGGAGGCTACACCTTC	CASSLNWVGGYTF
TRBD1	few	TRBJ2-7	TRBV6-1	TGTGCCAGCAGCCTGGACAGGGTGTACGAGCAGTACTTC	CASSLDRVYEQYF
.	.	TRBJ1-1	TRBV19	TGTGCCAGTAGTATACGATTAACGGACGCGAACACTGAAGCTTTCTTT	CASSIRLTDANTEAFF
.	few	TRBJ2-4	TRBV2	TGTGCCAGCGAGAGGGGCACGGCCACCAAAAACATTCAGTACTTC	CASERGTATKNIQYF
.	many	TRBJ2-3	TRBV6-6	TGTGCCAGCAGTTACCCCACCAAACTCACAGATACGCAGTATTTT	CASSYPTKLTDTQYF
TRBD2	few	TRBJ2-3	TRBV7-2	TGTGCCAGCAACATAGCGGGAGGGCGTACAGATACGCAGTATTTT	CASNIAGGRTDTQYF
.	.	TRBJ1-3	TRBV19	TGTGCCAGGGAACTCGACTATTTCTCTGGAAACACCATATATTTT	CARELDYFSGNTIYF
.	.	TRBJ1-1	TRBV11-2	TGTGCCAGCAGCTTAAATCCTGGAGTGAACACTGAAGCTTTCTTT	CASSLNPGVNTEAFF
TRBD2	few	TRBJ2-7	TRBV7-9	TGTGCCAGCAGCACCCTTAGCGGGAGCTCCTACGAGCAGTACTTC	CASSTLSGSSYEQYF
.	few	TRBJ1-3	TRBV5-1	TGCGCCAGCAGCCTCCCCCAGGGGTCATCCGGAAACACCATATATTTT	CASSLPQGSSGNTIYF
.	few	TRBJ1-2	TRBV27	TGTGCCAGCAGTTCCCAGGGGTTCAGTGGCTACACCTTC	CASSSQGFSGYTF
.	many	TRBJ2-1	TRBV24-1	TGTGCCACCAGTGATTTTGGGTTCAGTGAGCAGTTCTTC	CATSDFGFSEQFF
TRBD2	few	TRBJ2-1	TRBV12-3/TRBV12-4	TGTGCCAGCACTCTAGCGGTGTTCAATGAGCAGTTCTTC	CASTLAVFNEQFF